This TCR beta chain was identified during a study of shared clonotypes between healthy human individuals. Study conclusions and caveats: Several donors held about 5% of naive CD4 clonotypes in common. Generation probability values for non-shared clonotypes were lower than those for clonotypes shared by all four donors.

Evenly divided among several immunoSEQ plates was the genomic DNA of each subset. Original handling: For the immunoSEQ data, sequences were junction-only without quality scores, so filtering differed. Data came from immunoSEQ multiplex PCR; TCRdb stores just in-frame clones and leaves some out. V, J and clone size are those of that table, while D and trimming were read from the DNA. The sample lists under 600,000 clones, 95% to 98% seen once, with around 0.3% in the top ten. This CDR3 has 17 amino acids. CDR1 SGHVS and CDR2 FNYEAQ come from the germline V gene. Trimming left V 5 bases short and J 2 bases short, with 18 bases between. Notes on this clone: Antigen specificity is unknown.

The naive CD8 fraction comprised CD45RO-negative cells positively selected for CCR7 and excluded terminally differentiated effector memory CD45RA+ cells. The V call is TRBV7-6, the J call TRBJ1-4, with D perhaps matching TRBD1 (6 bases). The sample taken for sequencing was naive CD8+ T cells sorted from blood. The receptor was isolated from a man younger than 40 in good health. This CDR3 reads CASSKEPRGNTNEKLFF. The CDR3 DNA reads as TGTGCCAGCAGCAAAGAACCCAGGGGTAACACTAATGAAAAACTGTTTTTT.